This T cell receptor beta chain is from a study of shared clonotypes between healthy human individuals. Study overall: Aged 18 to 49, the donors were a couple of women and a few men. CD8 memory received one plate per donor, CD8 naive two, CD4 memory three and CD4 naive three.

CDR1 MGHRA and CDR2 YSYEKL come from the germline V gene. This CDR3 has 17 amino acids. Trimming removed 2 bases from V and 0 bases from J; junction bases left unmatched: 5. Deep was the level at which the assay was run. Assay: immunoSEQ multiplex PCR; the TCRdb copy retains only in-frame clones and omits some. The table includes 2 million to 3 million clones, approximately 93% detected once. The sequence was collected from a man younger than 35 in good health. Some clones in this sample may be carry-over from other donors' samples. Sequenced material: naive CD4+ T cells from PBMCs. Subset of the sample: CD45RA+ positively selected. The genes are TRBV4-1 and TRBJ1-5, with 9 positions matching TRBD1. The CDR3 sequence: CASSQRDREDSNQPQHF. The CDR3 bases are TGCGCCAGCAGCCAAAGGGACAGGGAGGATAGCAATCAGCCCCAGCATTTT.